This T cell receptor beta chain comes out of a study of blood T cell repertoires in COVID-19. TCRdb keeps only in-frame clones here, not all; method: immunoSEQ multiplex PCR. In the table there are a few hundred thousand clones, 88% of which are singletons. This CDR3 has 15 amino acids. Germline V CDR1 and CDR2: SGHAT, FQDESV (reference sequence). The V end lost 5 bases, the J end lost 4 bases, and 18 bases lay between the germline ends. The rearrangement links TRBV11-1 to TRBJ2-7; D not resolved. The source of this sequence is a woman in her 50s who had recovered from COVID-19. The sequenced sample consisted of PBMCs or T cells enriched from blood (not recorded which). In nucleotides, the CDR3 is TGTGCCAGCAGCCCAGGCTTTAAAGTCTCTTACGAGCAGTACTTC. As protein: CASSPGFKVSYEQYF. Full variable domain (remainder filled in from reference TRBV11-1 and TRBJ2-7): EAEVAQSPRYKITEKSQAVAFWCDPISGHATLYWYRQILGQGPELLVQFQDESVVDDSQLPKDRFSAERLKGVDSTLKIQPAELGDSAMYLCASSPGFKVSYEQYFGPGTRLTVT.